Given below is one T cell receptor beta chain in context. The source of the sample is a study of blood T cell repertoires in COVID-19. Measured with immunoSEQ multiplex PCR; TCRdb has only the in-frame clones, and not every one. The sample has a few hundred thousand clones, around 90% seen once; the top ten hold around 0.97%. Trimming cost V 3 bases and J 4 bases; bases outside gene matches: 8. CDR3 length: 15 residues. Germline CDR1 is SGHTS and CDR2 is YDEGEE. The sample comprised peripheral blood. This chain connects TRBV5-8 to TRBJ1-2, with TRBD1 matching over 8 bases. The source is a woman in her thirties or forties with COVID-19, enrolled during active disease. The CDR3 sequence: CASSSRDRPPYGYTF. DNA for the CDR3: TGTGCCAGCAGCTCCCGGGACAGGCCTCCCTATGGCTACACCTTC.